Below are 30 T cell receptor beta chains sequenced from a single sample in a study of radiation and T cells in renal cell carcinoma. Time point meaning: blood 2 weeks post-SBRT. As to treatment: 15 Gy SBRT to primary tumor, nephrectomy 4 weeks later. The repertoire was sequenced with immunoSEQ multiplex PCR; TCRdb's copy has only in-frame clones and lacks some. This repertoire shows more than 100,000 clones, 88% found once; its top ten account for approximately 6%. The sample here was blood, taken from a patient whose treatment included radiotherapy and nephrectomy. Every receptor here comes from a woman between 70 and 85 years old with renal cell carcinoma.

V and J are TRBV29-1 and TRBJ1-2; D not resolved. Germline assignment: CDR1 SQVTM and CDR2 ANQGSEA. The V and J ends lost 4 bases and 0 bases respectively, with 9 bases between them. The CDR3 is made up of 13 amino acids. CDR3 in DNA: TGCAGCGTTGGAGTGGGTTCTAACTATGGCTACACCTTC. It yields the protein CSVGVGSNYGYTF.

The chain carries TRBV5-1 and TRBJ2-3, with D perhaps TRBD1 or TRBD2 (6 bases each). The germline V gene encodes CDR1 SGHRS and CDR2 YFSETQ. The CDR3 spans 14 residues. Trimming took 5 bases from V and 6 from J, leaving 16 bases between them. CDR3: CASRLGGGGDTQYF. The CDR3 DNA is TGCGCCAGCAGACTGGGGGGCGGAGGGGATACGCAGTATTTT.

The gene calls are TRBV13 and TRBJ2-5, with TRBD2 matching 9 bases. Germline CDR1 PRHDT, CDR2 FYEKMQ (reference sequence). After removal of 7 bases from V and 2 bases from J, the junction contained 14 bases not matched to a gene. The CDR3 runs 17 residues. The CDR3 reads CASIRLRGLAPQETQYF. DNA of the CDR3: TGTGCCAGCATCAGGCTACGGGGACTAGCCCCGCAAGAGACCCAGTACTTC.

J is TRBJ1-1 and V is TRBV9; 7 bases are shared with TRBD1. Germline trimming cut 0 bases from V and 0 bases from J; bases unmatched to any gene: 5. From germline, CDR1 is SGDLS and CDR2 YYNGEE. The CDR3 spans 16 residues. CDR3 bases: TGTGCCAGCAGCGTAGCTACAGGGGCAATGAACACTGAAGCTTTCTTT. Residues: CASSVATGAMNTEAFF.

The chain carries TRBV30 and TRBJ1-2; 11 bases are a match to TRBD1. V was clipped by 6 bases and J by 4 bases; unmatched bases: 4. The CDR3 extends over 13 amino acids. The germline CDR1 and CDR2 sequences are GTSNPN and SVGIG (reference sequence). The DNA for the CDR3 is TGTGCCTGTCCCGGACAGGGGGCCTATGGCTACACCTTC. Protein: CACPGQGAYGYTF.

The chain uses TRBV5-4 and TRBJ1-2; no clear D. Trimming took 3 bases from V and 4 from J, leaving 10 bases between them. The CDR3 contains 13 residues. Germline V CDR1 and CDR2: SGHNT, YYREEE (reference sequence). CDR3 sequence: CASSSTQSYGYTF. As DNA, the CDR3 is TGTGCCAGCAGCTCAACACAGAGCTATGGCTACACCTTC.

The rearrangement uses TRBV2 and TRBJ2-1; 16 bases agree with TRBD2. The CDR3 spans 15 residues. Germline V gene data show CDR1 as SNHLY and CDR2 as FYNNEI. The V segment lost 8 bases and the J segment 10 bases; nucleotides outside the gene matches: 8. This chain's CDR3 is CASLQGLAGGQEQFF. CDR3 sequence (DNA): TGTGCCAGCCTGCAGGGACTAGCGGGGGGGCAAGAGCAGTTCTTC.

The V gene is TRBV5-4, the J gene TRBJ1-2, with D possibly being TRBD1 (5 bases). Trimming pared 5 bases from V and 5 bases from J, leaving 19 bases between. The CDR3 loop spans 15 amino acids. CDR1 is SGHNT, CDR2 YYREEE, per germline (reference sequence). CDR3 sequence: CASRSGTQTGYGYTF. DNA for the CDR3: TGTGCCAGCAGATCCGGGACCCAAACGGGATATGGCTACACCTTC. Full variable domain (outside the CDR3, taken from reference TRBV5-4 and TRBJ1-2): ETGVTQSPTHLIKTRGQQVTLRCSSQSGHNTVSWYQQALGQGPQFIFQYYREEENGRGNFPPRFSGLQFPNYSSELNVNALELDDSALYLCASRSGTQTGYGYTFGSGTRLTVV.

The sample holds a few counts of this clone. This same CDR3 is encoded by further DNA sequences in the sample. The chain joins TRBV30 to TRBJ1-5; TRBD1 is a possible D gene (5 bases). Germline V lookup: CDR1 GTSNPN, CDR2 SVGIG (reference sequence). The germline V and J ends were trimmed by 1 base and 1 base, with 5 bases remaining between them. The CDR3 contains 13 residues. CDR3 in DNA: TGTGCCTGGAGTGGGGGGAGCAATCAGCCCCAGCATTTT. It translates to CAWSGGSNQPQHF.

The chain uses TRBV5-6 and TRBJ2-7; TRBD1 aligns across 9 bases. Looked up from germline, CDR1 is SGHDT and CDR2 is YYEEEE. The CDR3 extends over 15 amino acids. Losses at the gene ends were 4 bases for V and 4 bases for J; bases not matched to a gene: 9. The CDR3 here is CASSRIMGQGYEQYF. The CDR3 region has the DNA TGTGCCAGCAGCCGAATTATGGGACAGGGTTACGAGCAGTACTTC. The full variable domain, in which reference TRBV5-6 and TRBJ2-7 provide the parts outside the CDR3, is DAGVTQSPTHLIKTRGQQVTLRCSPKSGHDTVSWYQQALGQGPQFIFQYYEEEERQRGNFPDRFSGHQFPNYSSELNVNALLLGDSALYLCASSRIMGQGYEQYFGPGTRLTVT.

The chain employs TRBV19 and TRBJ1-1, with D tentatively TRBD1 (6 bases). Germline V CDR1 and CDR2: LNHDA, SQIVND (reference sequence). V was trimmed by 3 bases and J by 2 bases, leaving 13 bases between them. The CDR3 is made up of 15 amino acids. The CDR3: CASSISGAENTEAFF. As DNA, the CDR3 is TGTGCCAGTAGTATCTCAGGGGCCGAAAACACTGAAGCTTTCTTT. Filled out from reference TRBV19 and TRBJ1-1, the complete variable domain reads DGGITQSPKYLFRKEGQNVTLSCEQNLNHDAMYWYRQDPGQGLRLIYYSQIVNDFQKGDIAEGYSVSREKKESFPLTVTSAQKNPTAFYLCASSISGAENTEAFFGQGTRLTVV.

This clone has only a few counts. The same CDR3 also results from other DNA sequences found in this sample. CDR3 bases: TGTGCCAGCAGCCCCGTTGGGGACACTGAAGCTTTCTTT. Amino acid sequence: CASSPVGDTEAFF. This chain connects TRBV7-2 to TRBJ1-1, with unresolved D. The CDR3 has 13 residues. From germline, CDR1 is SGHTA and CDR2 FQGNSA. Trimming took 5 bases from V and 3 from J, leaving 10 bases between them. The full variable domain, rest sourced from reference TRBV7-2 and TRBJ1-1, is GAGVSQSPSNKVTEKGKDVELRCDPISGHTALYWYRQSLGQGLEFLIYFQGNSAPDKSGLPSDRFSAERTGGSVSTLTIQRTQQEDSAVYLCASSPVGDTEAFFGQGTRLTVV.

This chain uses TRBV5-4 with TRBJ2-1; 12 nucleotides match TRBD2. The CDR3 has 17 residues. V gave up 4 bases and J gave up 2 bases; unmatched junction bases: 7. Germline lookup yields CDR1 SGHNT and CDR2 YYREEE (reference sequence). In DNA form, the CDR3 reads TGTGCCAGCAGCCCAGGACTAGCGGGGTACCCCTACAATGAGCAGTTCTTC. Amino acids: CASSPGLAGYPYNEQFF.

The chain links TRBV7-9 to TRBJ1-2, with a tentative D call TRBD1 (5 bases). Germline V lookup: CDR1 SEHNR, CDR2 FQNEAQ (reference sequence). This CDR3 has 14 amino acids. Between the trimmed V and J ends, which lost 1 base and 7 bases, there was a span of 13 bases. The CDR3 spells CASSLGSGPVGYTF. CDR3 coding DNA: TGTGCCAGCAGCTTAGGGTCGGGGCCCGTTGGCTACACCTTC.

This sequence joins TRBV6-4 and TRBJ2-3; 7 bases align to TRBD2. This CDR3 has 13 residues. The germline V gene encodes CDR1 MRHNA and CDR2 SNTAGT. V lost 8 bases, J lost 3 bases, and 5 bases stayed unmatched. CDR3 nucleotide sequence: TGTGCCAGCGGGTCTAGCGGTACAGATACGCAGTATTTT. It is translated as CASGSSGTDTQYF.

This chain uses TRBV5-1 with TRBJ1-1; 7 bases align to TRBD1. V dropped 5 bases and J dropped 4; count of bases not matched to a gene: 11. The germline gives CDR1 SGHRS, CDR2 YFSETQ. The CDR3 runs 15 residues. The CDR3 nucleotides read TGCGCCAGCAGGCCAACAACAGGGGTGGGCACTGAAGCTTTCTTT. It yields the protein CASRPTTGVGTEAFF.

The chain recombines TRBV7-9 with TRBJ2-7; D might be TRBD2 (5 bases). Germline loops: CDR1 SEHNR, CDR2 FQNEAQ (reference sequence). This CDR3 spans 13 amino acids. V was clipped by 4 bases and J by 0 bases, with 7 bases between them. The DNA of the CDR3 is TGTGCCAGCAGCTCAGGACTCTCCTACGAGCAGTACTTC. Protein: CASSSGLSYEQYF.

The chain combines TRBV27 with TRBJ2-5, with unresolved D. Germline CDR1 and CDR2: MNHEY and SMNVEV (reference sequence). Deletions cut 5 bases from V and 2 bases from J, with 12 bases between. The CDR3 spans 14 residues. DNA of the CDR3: TGTGCCAGCAGTCGCTGGACGGCTCAAGAGACCCAGTACTTC. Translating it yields CASSRWTAQETQYF.

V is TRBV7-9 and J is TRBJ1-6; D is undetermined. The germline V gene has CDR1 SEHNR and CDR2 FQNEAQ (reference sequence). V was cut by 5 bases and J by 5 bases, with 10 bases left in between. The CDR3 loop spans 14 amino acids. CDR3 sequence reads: CASSPPGDNSPLHF. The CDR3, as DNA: TGTGCCAGCAGCCCCCCCGGAGATAATTCACCCCTCCACTTT.

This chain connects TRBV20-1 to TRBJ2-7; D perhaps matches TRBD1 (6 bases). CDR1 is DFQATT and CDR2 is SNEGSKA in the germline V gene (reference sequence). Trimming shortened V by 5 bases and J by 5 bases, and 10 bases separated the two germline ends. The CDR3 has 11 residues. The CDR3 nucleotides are TGCAGTGCTCACAGGGCCCACGAGCAGTACTTC. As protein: CSAHRAHEQYF.

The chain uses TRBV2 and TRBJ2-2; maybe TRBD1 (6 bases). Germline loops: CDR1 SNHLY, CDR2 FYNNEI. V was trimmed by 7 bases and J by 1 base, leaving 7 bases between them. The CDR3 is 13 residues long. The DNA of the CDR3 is TGTGCCAGCAAGGACAGGAACACCGGGGAGCTGTTTTTT. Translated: CASKDRNTGELFF.

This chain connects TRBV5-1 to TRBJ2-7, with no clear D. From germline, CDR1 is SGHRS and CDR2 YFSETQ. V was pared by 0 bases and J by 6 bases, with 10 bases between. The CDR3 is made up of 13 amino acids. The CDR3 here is CASSLAGPSEQYF. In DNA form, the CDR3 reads TGCGCCAGCAGCTTGGCCGGCCCCTCCGAGCAGTACTTC.

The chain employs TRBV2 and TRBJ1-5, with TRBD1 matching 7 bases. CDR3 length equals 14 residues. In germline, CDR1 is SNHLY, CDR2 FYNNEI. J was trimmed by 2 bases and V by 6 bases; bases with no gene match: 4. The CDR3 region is CASRADRGNQPQHF. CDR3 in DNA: TGTGCCAGCAGGGCCGACAGGGGCAATCAGCCCCAGCATTTT.

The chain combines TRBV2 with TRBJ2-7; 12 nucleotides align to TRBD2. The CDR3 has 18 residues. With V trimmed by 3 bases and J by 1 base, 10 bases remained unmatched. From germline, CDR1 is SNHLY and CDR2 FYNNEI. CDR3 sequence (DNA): TGTGCCAGCAGTGATGGGTGGACTAGCGGGGCTTTATCCTACGAGCAGTACTTC. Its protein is CASSDGWTSGALSYEQYF. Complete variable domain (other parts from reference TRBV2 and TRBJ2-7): EPEVTQTPSHQVTQMGQEVILRCVPISNHLYFYWYRQILGQKVEFLVSFYNNEISEKSEIFDDQFSVERPDGSNFTLKIRSTKLEDSAMYFCASSDGWTSGALSYEQYFGPGTRLTVT.

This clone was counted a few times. Written as DNA, the CDR3 is TGTGCCAGCACACCAGGGGGCACTGAAGCTTTCTTT. Protein: CASTPGGTEAFF. This chain joins TRBV25-1 and TRBJ1-1; 7 bases match TRBD1. Trimming cost V 7 bases and J 4 bases; bases outside gene matches: 3. The germline CDR1 and CDR2 sequences are MGHDK and SYGVNS. This CDR3 comprises 12 residues.

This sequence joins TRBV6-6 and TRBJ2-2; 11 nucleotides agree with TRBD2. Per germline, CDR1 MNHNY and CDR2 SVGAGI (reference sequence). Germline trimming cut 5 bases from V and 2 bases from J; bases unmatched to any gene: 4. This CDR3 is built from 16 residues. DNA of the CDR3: TGTGCCAGCAGTCTAGCGGGGGGCCGAAACACCGGGGAGCTGTTTTTT. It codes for CASSLAGGRNTGELFF.

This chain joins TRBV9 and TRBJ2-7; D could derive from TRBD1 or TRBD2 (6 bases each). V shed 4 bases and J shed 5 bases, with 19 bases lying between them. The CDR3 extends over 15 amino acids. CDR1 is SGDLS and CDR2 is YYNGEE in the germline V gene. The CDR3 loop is CASSPPKGGLDEQYF. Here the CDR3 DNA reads TGTGCCAGCAGCCCCCCGAAGGGGGGTTTGGACGAGCAGTACTTC.

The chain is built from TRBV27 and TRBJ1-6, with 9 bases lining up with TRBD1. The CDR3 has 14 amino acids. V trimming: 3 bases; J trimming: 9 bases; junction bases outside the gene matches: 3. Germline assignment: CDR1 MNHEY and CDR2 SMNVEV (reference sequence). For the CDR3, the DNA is TGTGCCAGCAGTTTTCGGGACAGGGTTTCACCCCTCCACTTT. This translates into CASSFRDRVSPLHF.

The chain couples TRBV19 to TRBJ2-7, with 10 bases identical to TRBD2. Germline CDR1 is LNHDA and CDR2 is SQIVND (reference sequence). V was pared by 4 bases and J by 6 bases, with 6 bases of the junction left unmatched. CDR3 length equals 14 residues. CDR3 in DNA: TGTGCCAGTAGTAGGAGCGGGGGGGCCCGCGAGCAGTACTTC. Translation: CASSRSGGAREQYF.

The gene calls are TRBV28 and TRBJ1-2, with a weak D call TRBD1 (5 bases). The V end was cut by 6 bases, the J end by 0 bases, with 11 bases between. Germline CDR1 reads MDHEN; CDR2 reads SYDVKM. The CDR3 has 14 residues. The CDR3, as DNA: TGTGCCAGCAGGGAAAACAGGCCTAACTATGGCTACACCTTC. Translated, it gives CASRENRPNYGYTF.